This T cell receptor (beta chain) derives from a study of blood T cell repertoires in COVID-19. Assay: immunoSEQ multiplex PCR; the TCRdb copy retains only in-frame clones and omits some. Among about 120,000 clones, around nine tenths were seen once, and the ten largest hold approximately 2.3%. Germline loops: CDR1 MNHNS, CDR2 SASEGT. This CDR3 has 16 amino acids. J gave up 5 bases and V 3 bases, and 7 bases lay outside the gene matches. The chain links TRBV6-1 to TRBJ2-3; 11 nucleotides line up with TRBD1. The sequence was collected from a woman between 50 and 59 years old with acute or convalescent COVID-19. Sequences were obtained from peripheral blood. CDR3 DNA: TGTGCCAGCAGTGAGTCCGGGACAGGGGGTGGAGATACGCAGTATTTT. Translating it yields CASSESGTGGGDTQYF.